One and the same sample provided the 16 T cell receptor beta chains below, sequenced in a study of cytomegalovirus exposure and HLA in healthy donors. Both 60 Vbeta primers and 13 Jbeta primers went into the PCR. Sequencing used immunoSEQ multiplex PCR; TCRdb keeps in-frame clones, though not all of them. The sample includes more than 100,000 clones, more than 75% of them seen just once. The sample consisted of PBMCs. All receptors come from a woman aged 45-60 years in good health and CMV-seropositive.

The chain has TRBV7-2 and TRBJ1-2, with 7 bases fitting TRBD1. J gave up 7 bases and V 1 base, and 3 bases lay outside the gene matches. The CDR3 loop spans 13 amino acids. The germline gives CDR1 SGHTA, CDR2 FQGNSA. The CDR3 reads CASSLGQGFGYTF. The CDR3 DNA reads TGTGCCAGCAGCTTAGGACAGGGATTTGGCTACACCTTC. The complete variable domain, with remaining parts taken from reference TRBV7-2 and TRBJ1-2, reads GAGVSQSPSNKVTEKGKDVELRCDPISGHTALYWYRQSLGQGLEFLIYFQGNSAPDKSGLPSDRFSAERTGGSVSTLTIQRTQQEDSAVYLCASSLGQGFGYTFGSGTRLTVV.

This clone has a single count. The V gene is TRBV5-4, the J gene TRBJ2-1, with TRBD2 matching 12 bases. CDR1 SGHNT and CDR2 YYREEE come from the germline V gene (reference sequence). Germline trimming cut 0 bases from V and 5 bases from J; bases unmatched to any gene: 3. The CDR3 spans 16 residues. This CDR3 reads CASSLVWTSGDNEQFF. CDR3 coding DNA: TGTGCCAGCAGCTTGGTATGGACTAGCGGGGACAATGAGCAGTTCTTC.

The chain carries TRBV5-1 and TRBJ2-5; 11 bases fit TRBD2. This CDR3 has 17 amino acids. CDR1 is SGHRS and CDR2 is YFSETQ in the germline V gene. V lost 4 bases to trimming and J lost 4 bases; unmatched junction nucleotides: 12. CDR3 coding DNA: TGCGCCAGCAGCCCCTGGGACGGACTAGCGGGTATAGAGACCCAGTACTTC. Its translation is CASSPWDGLAGIETQYF.

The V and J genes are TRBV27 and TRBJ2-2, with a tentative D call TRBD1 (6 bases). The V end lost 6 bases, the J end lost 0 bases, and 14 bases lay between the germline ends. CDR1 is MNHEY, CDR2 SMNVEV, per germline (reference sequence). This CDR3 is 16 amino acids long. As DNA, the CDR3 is TGTGCCAGCAGCTTTGACAGGAGCACGAACACCGGGGAGCTGTTTTTT. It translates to CASSFDRSTNTGELFF.

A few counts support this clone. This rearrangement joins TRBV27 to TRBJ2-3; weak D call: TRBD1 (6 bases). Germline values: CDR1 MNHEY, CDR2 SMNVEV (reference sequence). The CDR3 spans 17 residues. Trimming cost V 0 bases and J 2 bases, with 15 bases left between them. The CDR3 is CASSLSFTGISTDTQYF. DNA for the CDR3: TGTGCCAGCAGTTTATCCTTCACAGGGATTTCCACAGATACGCAGTATTTT.

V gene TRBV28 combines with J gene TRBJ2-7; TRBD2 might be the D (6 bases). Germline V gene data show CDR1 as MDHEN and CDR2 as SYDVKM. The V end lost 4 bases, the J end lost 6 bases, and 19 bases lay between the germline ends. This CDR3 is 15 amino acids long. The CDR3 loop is CASSYGAGRSSEQYF. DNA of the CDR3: TGTGCCAGCAGTTATGGGGCAGGGAGGTCGTCCGAGCAGTACTTC.

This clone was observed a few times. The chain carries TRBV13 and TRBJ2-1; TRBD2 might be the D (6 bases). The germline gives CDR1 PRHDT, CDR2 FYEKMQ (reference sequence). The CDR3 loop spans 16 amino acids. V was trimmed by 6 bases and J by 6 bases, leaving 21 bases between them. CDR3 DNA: TGTGCCAGCAGTTACGCCGGGACTGGACCGATCAATGAGCAGTTCTTC. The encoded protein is CASSYAGTGPINEQFF.

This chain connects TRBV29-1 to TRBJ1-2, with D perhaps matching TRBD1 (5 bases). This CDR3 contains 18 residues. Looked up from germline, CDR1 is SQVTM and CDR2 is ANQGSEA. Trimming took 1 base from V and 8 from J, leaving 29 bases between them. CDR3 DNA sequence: TGCAGCGTTGAAGGGGAGGTAGGGACTTCGCACTATCGGGGGGGCTACACCTTC. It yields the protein CSVEGEVGTSHYRGGYTF.

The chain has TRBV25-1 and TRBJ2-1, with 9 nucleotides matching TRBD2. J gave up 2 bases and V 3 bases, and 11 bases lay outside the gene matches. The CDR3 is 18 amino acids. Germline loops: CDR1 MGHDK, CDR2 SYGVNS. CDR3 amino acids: CASSDPAGGTKTYNEQFF. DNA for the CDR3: TGTGCCAGCAGTGATCCAGCGGGAGGCACCAAAACCTACAATGAGCAGTTCTTC.

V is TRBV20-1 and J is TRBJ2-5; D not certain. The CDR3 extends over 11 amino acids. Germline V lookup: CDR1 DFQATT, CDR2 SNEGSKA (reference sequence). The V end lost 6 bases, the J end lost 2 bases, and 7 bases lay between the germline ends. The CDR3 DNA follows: TGCAGTGCAAGACGGCAAGAGACCCAGTACTTC. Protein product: CSARRQETQYF.

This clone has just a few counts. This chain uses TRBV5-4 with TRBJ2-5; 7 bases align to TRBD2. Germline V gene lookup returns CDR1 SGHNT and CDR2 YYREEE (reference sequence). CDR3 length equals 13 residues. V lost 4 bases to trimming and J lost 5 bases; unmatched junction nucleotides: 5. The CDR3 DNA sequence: TGTGCCAGCAGCCCGGGGGGAGGGGAGACCCAGTACTTC. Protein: CASSPGGGETQYF.

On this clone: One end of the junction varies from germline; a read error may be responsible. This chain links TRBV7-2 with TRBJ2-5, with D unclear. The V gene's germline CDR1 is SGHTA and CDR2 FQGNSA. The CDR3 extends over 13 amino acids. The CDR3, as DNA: TGTGCCAGCACCTTAAACCAGAGGGAGACCCAGTACTTC. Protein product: CASTLNQRETQYF.

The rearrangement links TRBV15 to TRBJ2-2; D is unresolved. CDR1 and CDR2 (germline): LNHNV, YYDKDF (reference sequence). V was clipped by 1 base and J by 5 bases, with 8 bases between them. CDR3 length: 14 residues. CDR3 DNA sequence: TGTGCCACCAGCAGAGGCTCAGGAACCGGGGAGCTGTTTTTT. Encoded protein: CATSRGSGTGELFF.

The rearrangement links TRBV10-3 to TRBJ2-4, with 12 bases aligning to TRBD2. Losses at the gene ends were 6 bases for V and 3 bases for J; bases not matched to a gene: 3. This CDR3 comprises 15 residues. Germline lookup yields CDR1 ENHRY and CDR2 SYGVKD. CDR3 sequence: CAIRASGGVKNIQYF. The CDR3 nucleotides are TGTGCCATCAGGGCTAGCGGGGGGGTCAAAAACATTCAGTACTTC.

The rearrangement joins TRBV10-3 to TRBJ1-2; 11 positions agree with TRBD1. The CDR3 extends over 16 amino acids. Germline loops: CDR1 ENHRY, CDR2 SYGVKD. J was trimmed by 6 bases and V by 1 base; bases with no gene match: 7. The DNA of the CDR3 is TGTGCCATCAGTGAGTGGACAGGGGGCCCTCTAAATGGCTACACCTTC. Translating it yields CAISEWTGGPLNGYTF.

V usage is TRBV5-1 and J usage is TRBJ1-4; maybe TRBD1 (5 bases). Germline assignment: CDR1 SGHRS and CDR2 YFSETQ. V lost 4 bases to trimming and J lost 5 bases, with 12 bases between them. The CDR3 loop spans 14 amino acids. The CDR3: CASSAGTANEKLFF. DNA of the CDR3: TGCGCCAGCAGCGCCGGGACTGCAAATGAAAAACTGTTTTTT.